The sequence of this T cell receptor (beta chain) was determined in a study of post-analysis software for immune sequencing data. Study in general: In terms of disease course, relapsing-remitting, secondary progressive and progressive-relapsing multiple sclerosis were included. Findings and limits, study-wide: Strong co-clustering by F measure linked samples that shared a preparation batch. Diversity measured as normalized Chao1 was significantly lower in multiple sclerosis patients than in controls. Four or five TRBV segments occurring more often in patients than controls included TRBV5-6, TRBV5-1 and TRBV20-1.

Built from TCR beta cDNA, the libraries had unique molecular identifiers in them. Around 460,000 cDNA molecules came from about 1 to 10 million T cells. TCRdb re-called the PCR reads through MiXCR, storing one row per CDR3 protein. The table shows about 540,000 distinct CDR3 sequences, with around a third occurring only once. Germline V gene lookup returns CDR1 SGHVS and CDR2 FQNEAQ. The CDR3 extends over 14 amino acids. Trimming cost V 7 bases and J 2 bases, with 12 bases left between them. As to this clonotype: Its antigen is unidentified.

The chain recombines TRBV7-8 with TRBJ1-5; perhaps TRBD1 as D (5 bases). The TCR was taken from a girl under 18 with multiple sclerosis. Input material: blood. The CDR3 DNA reads as TGTGCCAGCACCCAAATAGGGGGCAATCAGCCCCAGCATTTT. Protein sequence: CASTQIGGNQPQHF.